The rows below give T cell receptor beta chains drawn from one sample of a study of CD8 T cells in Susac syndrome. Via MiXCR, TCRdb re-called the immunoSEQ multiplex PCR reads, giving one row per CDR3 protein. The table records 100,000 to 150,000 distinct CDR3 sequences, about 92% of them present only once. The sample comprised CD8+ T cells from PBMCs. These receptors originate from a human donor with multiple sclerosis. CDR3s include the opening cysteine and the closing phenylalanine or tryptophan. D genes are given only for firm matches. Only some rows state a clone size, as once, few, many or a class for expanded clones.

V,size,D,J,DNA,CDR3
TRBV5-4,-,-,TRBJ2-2,TGTGCCAGCAGCTCCTCGGGGAACACCGGGGAGCTGTTTTTT,CASSSSGNTGELFF
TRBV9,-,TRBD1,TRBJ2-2,TGTGCCAGCAGCGTAAAACAGGGGTACACCGGGGAGCTGTTTTTT,CASSVKQGYTGELFF
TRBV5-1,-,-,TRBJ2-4,TGCGCCAGCAGCTTGGCCGAGGGGCTTTCGAACATTCAGTACTTC,CASSLAEGLSNIQYF
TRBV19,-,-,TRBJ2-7,TGTGCCAGTAGTCGGCAGGGGAGGTGGGAGCAGTACTTC,CASSRQGRWEQYF
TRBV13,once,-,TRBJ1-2,TGTGCCAGCAGCCCCCGCGTGATGGGTAAATTTCCGGACTATGGCTACACCTTC,CASSPRVMGKFPDYGYTF
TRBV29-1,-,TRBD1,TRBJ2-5,TGCAGCGTTGTAAAGGGACGGGACAGTCGGCAGACCCAGTACTTC,CSVVKGRDSRQTQYF
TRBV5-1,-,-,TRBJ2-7,TGCGCCAGCAGCTTGGTGGGCAGGTCCAACGAGCAGTACTTC,CASSLVGRSNEQYF
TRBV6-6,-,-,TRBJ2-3,TGTGCCAGCCAACCCGGGTTCACAGATACGCAGTATTTT,CASQPGFTDTQYF
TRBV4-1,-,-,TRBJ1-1,TGCGCCAGCAGCCAAGATCCGTGGACTGAAGCTTTCTTT,CASSQDPWTEAFF
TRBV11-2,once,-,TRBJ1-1,TGTGCCAGCAGCTTAGGCCTCGGGACAAGCGAAGCTTTCTTT,CASSLGLGTSEAFF
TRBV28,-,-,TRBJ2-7,TGTGCCAGCAGTTCCTGGGCCGCGGGCGAGCAGTACTTC,CASSSWAAGEQYF
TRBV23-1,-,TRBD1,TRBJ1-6,TGCGCCAGCCCAGGGGGGAATTCACCCCTCCACTTT,CASPGGNSPLHF
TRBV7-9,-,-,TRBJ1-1,TGTGCCAGCAGTTTAGAGAACACTGAAGCTTTCTTT,CASSLENTEAFF
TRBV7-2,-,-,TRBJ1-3,TGTGCCAGCAGCTTAATCGGTAGCGGAAACACCATATATTTT,CASSLIGSGNTIYF
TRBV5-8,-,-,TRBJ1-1,TGTGCCAGCAGCATCAACACGAAGAACACTGAAGCTTTCTTT,CASSINTKNTEAFF
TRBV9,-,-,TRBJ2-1,TGTGCCAGCAGCGCCTACAGCAGGGGCAATGAGCAGTTCTTC,CASSAYSRGNEQFF
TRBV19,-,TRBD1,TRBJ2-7,TGTGCCAGTAGTATGCAGGGGGCTGGCGAGCAGTACTTC,CASSMQGAGEQYF
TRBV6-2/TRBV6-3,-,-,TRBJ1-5,TGTGCCAGCAGTTTAACAGGGTGGGGCAATCAGCCCCAGCATTTT,CASSLTGWGNQPQHF